This T cell receptor beta chain was captured by sequencing in a study of cytomegalovirus exposure and HLA in healthy donors (TCRdb year 2017). Turning to the overall study: An earlier analysis of approximately 640 of the donors reported approximately 270 Gb of sequence data and around 120 million unique TCR beta sequences from roughly 200 million T cells. A separate validation cohort of roughly 110 different subjects was used in addition to the approximately 700-subject first cohort. Genome-wide SNP genotypes for about 55% of the roughly 670 donors were used in a later genetic analysis, which treated that subset as a discovery cohort. Every repertoire in the discovery cohort had been generated on one and the same sequencing platform. On average, about 200,000 unique TCR beta nucleotide sequences were sequenced per donor among 398 genotyped donors of the cohort, with approximately 18% of those sequences being non-productive. Class I and class II HLA loci were covered by the typing at four-digit resolution. Of the approximately 400 genotyped donors, 81% were placed in the genetic ancestry cluster associated with self-reported Caucasian donors. To study patterns of TCR occurrence, a later analysis re-analyzed previously published TCR beta repertoires from several hundred donors and added high-resolution HLA genotyping. The number of typed donors differed by locus: 629-630 for A, B, C, DRB1 and DQB1; 500 to 550 for DQA1; 606 for DPA1; and around 490 for DPB1. Roughly five DR-DQ haplotypes were treated as single units for association and clustering because of strong linkage in the cohort. Donor age, sex, ethnicity and CMV serostatus were collected together with the repertoire data. The study combined high-throughput TCR immunosequencing, statistical association of individual TCRs with disease status, and machine learning to predict cytomegalovirus infection status. The study aimed to test whether signatures of past pathogen exposure could be identified by cataloging public T cell receptors. Rather than using new phenotypic data, the later analysis identified candidate immune exposures from TCR beta sequences and from how often those sequences occurred across donors. An early release that covered some 630 HLA-typed donors contained approximately 300 gigabases of sequencing data and approximately 85 million unique TCR sequences. In an earlier analysis of 587 of the donors, high-throughput TCR beta sequencing was used to judge whether each TCR beta V gene segment behaved as functional or pseudogenic. The T cell repertoires of 700 or so subjects were profiled by immunosequencing and related to cytomegalovirus serostatus.

Study-wide conclusions, independent of this receptor: Because some donors lacked HLA typing at each locus, the association tests relied only on the typed subset. Some IMGT-functional V segments, including TRBV6-2 and TRBV6-3, could not be told apart with the 87-base-pair reads, so those segments were excluded. It was suggested by the authors that the approach could potentially be generalized to other disease states and immunological phenotypes. An association between a missense DCLRE1C variant and V-gene and J-gene trimming of TCR beta chains was found in a later genetic analysis and replicated in an independent cohort. In both the original and validation cohorts, the classifier was reported to diagnose cytomegalovirus status with high specificity and sensitivity. When HLA alleles, especially DR and DQ, strongly co-occurred, TCR associations were difficult to assign to individual alleles. Approximately 16 rarely observed V segments, including chromosome 9 orphons, were excluded from the earlier analysis of about 500 of the donors because counts were too low. A further reported finding was that TCR beta sequences accurately predicted the HLA-A and HLA-B alleles for most subjects in the first cohort. Broadly in line with IMGT annotations, most TCR beta V segments showed up in productive rearrangements about 90% or about 30% of the time in an earlier analysis of 450 to 750 of the donors. Several of the top co-occurrence clusters appeared to be linked to parvovirus B19, influenza, CMV and Epstein-Barr virus, according to a later analysis. At a false discovery rate of 0.05, a later analysis linked 16,000 or so TCR beta sequences to specific HLA alleles. A total of 150 to 200 TCR beta chains were listed by the study as associated with cytomegalovirus. Correlated functional status among segregating V segments might be attributable to linkage disequilibrium, but an unknown experimental factor could not be ruled out. Immune exposure information for the cohort was limited to CMV serostatus. The sequencing pipeline was judged likely to have produced a cluster of highly shared sequence variants as a technical artifact. According to a later analysis, TCR association rates differed among HLA loci, with DRB1 alleles showing the most associated TCRs and HLA-C alleles showing the fewest. Roughly uniform sequencing depth across donors was assumed in presence/absence analyses, although this assumption may not hold. The cohort was sequenced for TCR beta chains only, and without alpha or paired-chain data the features that could be detected were limited. While some public TCRs were present in many individuals, most TCR sequences turned up only very rarely across donors. In vitro tests confirmed that a few of the cytomegalovirus-associated TCR beta chains recognize cytomegalovirus antigens. A later analysis found that HLA-associated TCR beta chains were more clonally expanded and had lower generation probabilities than equally common non-associated chains. According to a later genetic analysis, donors in an Asian-associated ancestry cluster had fewer N-insertions in productive TCRs than the approximately 630-donor mean. A later analysis found that most CMV-associated TCR beta chains appeared HLA-restricted, with HLA associations seemingly driven largely by CMV exposure.

At the junction V is shortened by 7 bases and J by 0 bases, with 4 bases in between. CDR1 and CDR2 were assigned from the germline V gene (reference sequence) as MNHEY and SMNVEV. The cysteine opens and the phenylalanine closes a CDR3 of 11 amino acids. This entry keeps only the CDR3 DNA: 33 bases, framed from base 1. The library relied on the immunoSEQ multiplex PCR assay. A mixture of 60 forward primers for TCR Vbeta segments and 13 reverse primers for TCR Jbeta segments was used in the multiplex PCR. A multiplex PCR assay on genomic DNA amplified the CDR3 region of rearranged TCR beta genes. The Illumina HiSeq System was used to sequence the amplified TCR beta libraries as 87-base-pair reads. Under the source paper's analysis protocol: Across the 700 or so repertoires, a later analysis counted tens of millions of unique TCR beta chains, roughly 11 million of which were shared by at least two donors. To remove PCR and sequencing errors, raw reads were error-corrected and collapsed into unique sequences using a nearest-neighbor algorithm that merged closely related sequences. To assign V, D and J gene segments, CDR3 sequences were aligned to IMGT reference sequences. Each retained sequence needed at least a six-nucleotide match to both a V gene segment and a J gene segment. A rearrangement was called productive if the CDR3 had no stop codons and remained in frame with V and J, and every other rearrangement was called non-productive. Following IMGT convention, CDR3 was defined as the stretch from the second conserved V-encoded cysteine to the conserved J-encoded phenylalanine. The earlier analysis of about 620 of the donors excluded sequences that lacked an unambiguous match to a single V gene segment. An earlier analysis of several hundred of the donors called V segments functional above 56.7% productive rearrangements and segregating when the between-donor standard deviation exceeded 5%. To diagnose cytomegalovirus status from the catalog of TCR beta chain sequences, a statistical classification framework was built. In a later analysis, V and J genes were assigned by comparing TCR nucleotide sequences against IMGT/GENE-DB human TR gene sequences. A later analysis assigned CDR3 sequences and most-parsimonious VDJ recombination scenarios with the TCRdist pipeline. In a later analysis, each TCR beta chain was defined by its CDR3 amino acid sequence together with its V-gene family, and reads without a unique V-gene family were excluded. In a later analysis, a few hundred highly shared, low-generation-probability nucleotide sequences were removed to address suspected cross-contamination and a sequencing artifact. A later analysis calculated a clonal expansion index for each public chain from normalized within-repertoire ranks of inferred template counts. In a later analysis, generation probabilities were computed using a VDJ recombination model fitted to out-of-frame rearrangements, and the results were checked against IGoR. Hypergeometric tests were used in a later analysis to score TCR-TCR, TCR-HLA and TCR-CMV co-occurrence, with a repertoire-size bias correction applied to the TCR pairs. False discovery rates were estimated in a later analysis by permuting HLA or CMV assignments 20 times. In a later analysis, co-occurring TCRs were grouped with DBSCAN, and TCRdist sequence similarity was added when clustering was performed within HLA-allele-positive subsets. Co-occurrence clustering excluded repertoires with fewer than 30,000 or more than 120,000 public chains, plus five with anomalous nucleotide sharing. Sourced from immuneACCESS, this table was stored by TCRdb with only in-frame sequences that have V and J called. A share of the clones is absent; for the studies checked, an unresolved V gene accounts for under half, and the remainder has no known explanation. V, J and clone size are taken as reported in that table, and D and trimming were inferred from the DNA itself. Recorded for this sample are 90,000 to 150,000 clones; less than 10% of them occurred a single time. The ten top clones hold around 6% of the sample.

In total, about 650 healthy bone marrow donors made up the cohort. All cohort members were sampled while nominally healthy, although unrecorded immune exposures were likely present. The donor was CMV seropositive and was included in the group of almost 300 seropositive cohort members. Every donor gave a peripheral blood sample, and the peripheral blood mononuclear cells from that sample were used for TCR beta sequencing. The Qiagen DNeasy Blood Extraction Kit was used to extract genomic DNA from the blood cell samples. Note on this clone: No cognate antigen has been identified for it. Base qualities are not recorded, but no much larger clone differs from it by a single base.

This receptor was obtained from a woman in her thirties or forties in good health and CMV-seropositive. Material: PBMCs. This chain joins TRBV27 to TRBJ2-7, with an unclear D gene assignment. The CDR3 corresponds to CASTNSYEQYF. In nucleotide form, the sequence is TGTGCCAGCACCAACTCCTACGAGCAGTACTTC.